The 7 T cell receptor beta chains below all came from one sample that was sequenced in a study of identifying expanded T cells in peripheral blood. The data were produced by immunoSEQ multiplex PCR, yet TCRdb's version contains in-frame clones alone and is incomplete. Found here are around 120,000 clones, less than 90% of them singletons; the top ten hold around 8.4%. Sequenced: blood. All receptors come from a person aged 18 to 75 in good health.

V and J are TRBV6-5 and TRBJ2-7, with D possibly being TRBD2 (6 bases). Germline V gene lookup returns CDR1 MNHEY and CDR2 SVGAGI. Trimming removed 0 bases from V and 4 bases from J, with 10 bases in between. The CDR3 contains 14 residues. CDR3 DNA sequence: TGTGCCAGCAGTTACTCGCGGGGTGTGTACGAGCAGTACTTC. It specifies CASSYSRGVYEQYF.

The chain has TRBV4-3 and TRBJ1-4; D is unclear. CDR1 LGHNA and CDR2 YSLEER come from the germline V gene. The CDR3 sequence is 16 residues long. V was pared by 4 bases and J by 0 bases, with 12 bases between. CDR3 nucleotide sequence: TGCGCCAGCAGCCCAGGATTCATTGCAACTAATGAAAAACTGTTTTTT. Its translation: CASSPGFIATNEKLFF.

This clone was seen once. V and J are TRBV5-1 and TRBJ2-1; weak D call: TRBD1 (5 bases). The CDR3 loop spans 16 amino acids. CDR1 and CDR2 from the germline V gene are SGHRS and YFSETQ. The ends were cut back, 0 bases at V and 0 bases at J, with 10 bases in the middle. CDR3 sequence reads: CASSLGGASSYNEQFF. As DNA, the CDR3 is TGCGCCAGCAGCTTGGGGGGCGCGAGCTCCTACAATGAGCAGTTCTTC.

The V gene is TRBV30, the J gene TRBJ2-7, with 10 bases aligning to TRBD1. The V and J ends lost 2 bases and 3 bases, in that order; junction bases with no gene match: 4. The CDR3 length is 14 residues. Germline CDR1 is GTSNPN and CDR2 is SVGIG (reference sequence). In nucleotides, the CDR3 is TGTGCCTGGAGTAAGGACAGGGGGATCTACGAGCAGTACTTC. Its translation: CAWSKDRGIYEQYF.

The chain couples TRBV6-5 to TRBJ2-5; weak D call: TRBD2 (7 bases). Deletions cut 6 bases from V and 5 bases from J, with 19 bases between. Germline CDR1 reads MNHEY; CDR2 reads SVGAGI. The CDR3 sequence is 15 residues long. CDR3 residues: CASSPGVAGAETQYF. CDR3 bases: TGTGCCAGCAGCCCCGGGGTTGCGGGGGCCGAGACCCAGTACTTC.

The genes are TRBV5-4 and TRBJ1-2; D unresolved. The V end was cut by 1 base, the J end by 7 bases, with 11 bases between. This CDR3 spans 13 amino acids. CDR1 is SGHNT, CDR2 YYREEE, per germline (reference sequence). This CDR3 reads CASSLTLESGYTF. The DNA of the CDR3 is TGTGCCAGCAGCTTGACCCTTGAGAGTGGCTACACCTTC.

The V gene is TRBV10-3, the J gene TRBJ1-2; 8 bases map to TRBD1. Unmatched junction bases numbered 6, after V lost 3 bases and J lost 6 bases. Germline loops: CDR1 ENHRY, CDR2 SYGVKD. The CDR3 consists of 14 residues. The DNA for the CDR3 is TGTGCCATCAGTGATCTAACAGGGGGGGATGGCTACACCTTC. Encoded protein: CAISDLTGGDGYTF.